This is a list of T cell receptor beta chains from one sample in a study of cytomegalovirus exposure and HLA in healthy donors. This table comes from immunoSEQ multiplex PCR, and its TCRdb copy is limited to in-frame clones, with some not included. The data hold some 80,000 clones, with more than 60% observed a single time. The specimen sequenced was PBMCs. These receptors all stem from a man younger than 30 in good health and CMV-seropositive. CDR3s include the opening cysteine and the closing phenylalanine or tryptophan. The D gene is left open where the match is weak. Only some rows state a clone size, as once, few, many or a class for expanded clones.

j_gene | v_gene | abundance | d_gene | CDR3aa | CDR3nt
TRBJ2-1 | TRBV25-1 | . | TRBD2 | CASSERTSGSNEQFF | TGTGCCAGCAGTGAGAGGACTAGCGGTTCCAATGAGCAGTTCTTC
TRBJ1-2 | TRBV6-1 | . | . | CASSEVGGVYGYTF | TGTGCCAGCAGTGAAGTGGGGGGGGTCTATGGCTACACCTTC
TRBJ2-7 | TRBV5-1 | . | . | CASRLQGRYEQYF | TGCGCCAGCAGGCTCCAGGGCAGGTACGAGCAGTACTTC
TRBJ1-5 | TRBV4-1 | once | TRBD1 | CASSKAAGGYSNQPQHF | TGCGCCAGCAGCAAAGCGGCAGGGGGGTACAGCAATCAGCCCCAGCATTTT
TRBJ2-1 | TRBV25-1 | . | . | CASSEYPVNEQFF | TGTGCCAGCAGTGAATATCCTGTCAATGAGCAGTTCTTC
TRBJ2-7 | TRBV10-3 | . | . | CAISDRTVKYEQYF | TGTGCCATCAGTGATAGGACAGTGAAGTACGAGCAGTACTTC
TRBJ1-2 | TRBV5-1 | . | TRBD1 | CASSARQGTYGYTF | TGCGCCAGCAGCGCAAGACAGGGAACCTATGGCTACACCTTC
TRBJ1-1 | TRBV29-1 | few | . | CSPRGLLCTEAFF | TGCAGCCCCCGGGGTTTATTGTGCACTGAAGCTTTCTTT
TRBJ1-3 | TRBV6-1 | few | . | CASSEASSSGNTIYF | TGTGCCAGCAGTGAAGCAAGTAGCTCTGGAAACACCATATATTTT
TRBJ1-1 | TRBV5-4 | . | TRBD1 | CASSYPFETPAGGVFAEAFF | TGTGCCAGCAGCTACCCTTTTGAAACCCCGGCAGGGGGCGTTTTCGCTGAAGCTTTCTTT
TRBJ1-1 | TRBV21-1 | . | . | CASSLKCWEGVDEAFF | TGTGCCAGCAGTTTAAAATGTTGGGAGGGGGTAGATGAAGCTTTCTTT
TRBJ2-3 | TRBV29-1 | . | . | CSVESPSEFLDTQYF | TGCAGCGTTGAAAGCCCTAGCGAGTTCTTGGATACGCAGTATTTT
TRBJ1-5 | TRBV5-6 | few | . | CASSWGGQPQHF | TGTGCCAGCAGCTGGGGAGGGCAGCCCCAGCATTTT
TRBJ2-2 | TRBV10-1 | . | TRBD1 | CASSEAGQVTGELFF | TGCGCCAGCAGTGAGGCGGGACAGGTTACCGGGGAGCTGTTTTTT
TRBJ2-5 | TRBV5-6 | . | . | CASSRQKETQYF | TGTGCCAGCAGCCGACAGAAGGAGACCCAGTACTTC
TRBJ1-2 | TRBV2 | . | . | CASTQGEAYGYTF | TGTGCCAGCACTCAGGGCGAAGCCTATGGCTACACCTTC
TRBJ2-7 | TRBV28 | . | TRBD1 | CASSVAGTGLSYEQYF | TGTGCCAGCAGTGTCGCCGGGACAGGGCTTTCCTACGAGCAGTACTTC
TRBJ2-1 | TRBV6-4 | . | . | CASSRTATYNEQFF | TGTGCCAGCAGTCGGACAGCTACCTACAATGAGCAGTTCTTC
TRBJ2-7 | TRBV6-5 | . | TRBD2 | CASISSGLAGVEQYF | TGTGCCAGCATCTCCTCCGGACTAGCGGGAGTCGAGCAGTACTTC
TRBJ1-1 | TRBV28 | . | . | CASSFQRASTEAFF | TGTGCCAGCAGCTTTCAGAGGGCAAGCACTGAAGCTTTCTTT
TRBJ2-2 | TRBV28 | few | . | CASSGQSVLANTGELFF | TGTGCCAGCAGCGGACAATCGGTCCTAGCGAACACCGGGGAGCTGTTTTTT
TRBJ1-5 | TRBV27 | few | TRBD1 | CASRPGQGGYQPQHF | TGTGCCAGCCGGCCCGGACAGGGGGGTTACCAGCCCCAGCATTTT
TRBJ2-3 | TRBV7-7 | . | . | CASSPTPDLDTQYF | TGTGCTAGCAGCCCAACCCCCGACTTGGATACGCAGTATTTT
TRBJ1-1 | TRBV5-4 | . | . | CASSDGQPNTEAFF | TGTGCCAGCAGCGACGGACAGCCGAACACTGAAGCTTTCTTT
TRBJ1-5 | TRBV7-8 | . | TRBD1 | CASSITQGNNQPQHF | TGTGCCAGCAGCATTACACAGGGGAACAATCAGCCCCAGCATTTT
TRBJ1-3 | TRBV4-1 | few | . | CASSQRALGGAGNTIYF | TGCGCCAGCAGCCAAAGGGCCTTAGGGGGAGCTGGAAACACCATATATTTT
TRBJ2-2 | TRBV5-1 | . | . | CASSPSLTGELFF | TGCGCCAGCAGCCCTTCCCTCACCGGGGAGCTGTTTTTT
TRBJ2-7 | TRBV5-1 | few | TRBD2 | CASSLGGAGVGEQYF | TGCGCCAGCAGCTTGGGGGGAGCGGGAGTGGGCGAGCAGTACTTC
TRBJ1-2 | TRBV28 | . | TRBD1 | CASRATGGFGYTF | TGTGCCAGCAGGGCCACAGGGGGCTTTGGCTACACCTTC
TRBJ1-2 | TRBV29-1 | once | . | CSVGTSNGYTF | TGCAGCGTTGGGACATCAAATGGCTACACCTTC
TRBJ2-7 | TRBV6-5 | . | . | CASSLISGYSYEQYF | TGTGCCAGCAGTCTAATTAGCGGCTACTCCTACGAGCAGTACTTC